This TCR beta chain was recovered during a study of cytomegalovirus exposure and HLA in healthy donors. Study information: Approximately 81% of 398 genotyped donors fell in the Caucasian-associated ancestry cluster. The study's findings and limits: A previous analysis found most TCR beta V segments productive roughly 87% or roughly 30% of the time. Roughly uniform depth of sequencing across donors was assumed in presence/absence analyses.

Regarding this clone: Its antigen is not identified.

The CDR3 has 15 amino acids. Per the germline V gene, CDR1 is SGHRS and CDR2 is YFSETQ. V gave up 3 bases and J gave up 3 bases, with 10 bases separating them. 60 Vbeta and 13 Jbeta primers were used in PCR. Some clones are missing from TCRdb's copy, which holds only in-frame ones; the method was immunoSEQ multiplex PCR. Here the sample spans a few hundred thousand clones, 70% to 85% being singletons. Sequencing was performed on PBMCs. The clonotype was recovered from a girl aged 2 to 9 in good health and CMV-seronegative. This chain uses TRBV5-1 with TRBJ1-6; no reliable D call. This CDR3 is CASSSRPGYNSPLHF. The CDR3 DNA reads TGCGCCAGCAGCTCCCGGCCGGGCTATAATTCACCCCTCCACTTT. The full variable domain, rest sourced from reference TRBV5-1 and TRBJ1-6, is KAGVTQTPRYLIKTRGQQVTLSCSPISGHRSVSWYQQTPGQGLQFLFEYFSETQRNKGNFPGRFSGRQFSNSRSEMNVSTLELGDSALYLCASSSRPGYNSPLHFGNGTRLTVT.